This T cell receptor beta chain appears in the sequencing data of a study of blood T cell repertoires in COVID-19. Study background: The origin of the acute and convalescent COVID-19 samples was the United States, Italy and Spain. From T cells, B-cell-depleted T cells, or PBMCs came the material, which was cDNA or gDNA.

In the original processing: Nucleated cell counts were estimated from reference gene primer amplification. Clones were sequenced by immunoSEQ multiplex PCR, and TCRdb holds only the in-frame ones, with some missing. V, J and clone size are taken as reported in that table, and D and trimming were inferred from the DNA itself. The table includes about 240,000 clones, 87% detected once. V lost 2 bases and J lost 1; bases outside the gene matches: 1. Looked up from germline, CDR1 is ENHRY and CDR2 is SYGVKD. This CDR3 is 14 amino acids long. Sequencing input: peripheral blood. The chain joins TRBV10-3 to TRBJ1-1, with 7 bases identical to TRBD1. The source of this sequence is a man aged 55-75 years who had recovered from COVID-19. This CDR3 reads CAISEPGGNTEAFF. The CDR3 nucleotides are TGTGCCATCAGTGAGCCAGGGGGGAACACTGAAGCTTTCTTT.